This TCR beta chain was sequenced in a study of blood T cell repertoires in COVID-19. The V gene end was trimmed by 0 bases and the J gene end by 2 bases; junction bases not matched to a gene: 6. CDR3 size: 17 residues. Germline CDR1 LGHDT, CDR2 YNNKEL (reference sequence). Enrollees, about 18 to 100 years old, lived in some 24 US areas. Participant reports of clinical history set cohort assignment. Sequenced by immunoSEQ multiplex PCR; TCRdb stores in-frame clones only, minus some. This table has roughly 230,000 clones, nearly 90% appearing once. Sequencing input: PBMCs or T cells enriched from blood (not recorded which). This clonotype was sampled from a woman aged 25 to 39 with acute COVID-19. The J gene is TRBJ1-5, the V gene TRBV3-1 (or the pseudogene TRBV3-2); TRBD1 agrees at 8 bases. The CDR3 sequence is CASSQDQAGGRNQPQHF. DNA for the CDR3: TGTGCCAGCAGCCAAGATCAGGCAGGGGGCCGCAATCAGCCCCAGCATTTT.